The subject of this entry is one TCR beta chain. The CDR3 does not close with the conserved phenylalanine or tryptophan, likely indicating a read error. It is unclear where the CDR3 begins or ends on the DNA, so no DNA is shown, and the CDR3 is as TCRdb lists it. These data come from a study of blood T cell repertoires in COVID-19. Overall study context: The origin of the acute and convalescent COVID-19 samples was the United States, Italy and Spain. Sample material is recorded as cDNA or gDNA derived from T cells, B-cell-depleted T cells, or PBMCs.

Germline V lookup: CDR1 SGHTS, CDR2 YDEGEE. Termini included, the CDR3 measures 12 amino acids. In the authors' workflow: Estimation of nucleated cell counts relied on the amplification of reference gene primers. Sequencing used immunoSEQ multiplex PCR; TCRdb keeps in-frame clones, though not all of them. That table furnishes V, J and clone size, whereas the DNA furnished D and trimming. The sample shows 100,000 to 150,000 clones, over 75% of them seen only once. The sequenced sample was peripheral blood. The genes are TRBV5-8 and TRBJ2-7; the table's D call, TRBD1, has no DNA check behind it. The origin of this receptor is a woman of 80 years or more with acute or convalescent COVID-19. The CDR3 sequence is CASSIPGTGSEL.